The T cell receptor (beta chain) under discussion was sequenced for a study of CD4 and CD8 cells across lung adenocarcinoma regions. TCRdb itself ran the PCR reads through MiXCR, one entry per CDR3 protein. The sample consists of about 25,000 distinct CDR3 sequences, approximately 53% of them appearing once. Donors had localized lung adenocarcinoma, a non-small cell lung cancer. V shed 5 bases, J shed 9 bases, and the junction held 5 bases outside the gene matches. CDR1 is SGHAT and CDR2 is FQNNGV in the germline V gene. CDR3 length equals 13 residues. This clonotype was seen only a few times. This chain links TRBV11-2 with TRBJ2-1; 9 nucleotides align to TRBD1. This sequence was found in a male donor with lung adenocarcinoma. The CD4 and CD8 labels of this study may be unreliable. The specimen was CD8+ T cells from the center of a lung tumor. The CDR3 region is CASSRDRVGEQFF. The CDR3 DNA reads TGTGCCAGCAGCCGGGACAGGGTGGGTGAGCAGTTCTTC.